Below are 2 T cell receptor beta chains sequenced from a single sample in a study of beta chain features in type 1 diabetes (dated by TCRdb to 2017 to 2018). Preparation of the library involved the immunoSEQ multiplex PCR assay. The entire amount of isolated RNA was reverse transcribed using the High Capacity cDNA Reverse Transcription Kit, so the sequenced TCRB transcripts were expressed ones. Sourced from immuneACCESS, this table was stored by TCRdb with only in-frame sequences that have V and J called. A share of the clones is absent; for the studies checked, an unresolved V gene accounts for under half, and the remainder has no known explanation. The sample has about 340,000 clones on record, roughly 8% of them singletons. The top ten constitute more than 0.4% of the sample. The sequenced sample consisted of central memory CD4+ T cells from blood. The receptors derive from a young woman in good health.

The sample holds many counts of this clone. This chain connects TRBV11-2 to TRBJ2-5, with D hard to call. Trimming pared 6 bases from V and 0 bases from J, leaving 11 bases between. This CDR3 spans 14 amino acids. Germline CDR1 is SGHAT and CDR2 is FQNNGV. Here the CDR3 DNA reads TGTGCCAGCAGTCTCGGAACCAACCAAGAGACCCAGTACTTC. It specifies CASSLGTNQETQYF.

V gene TRBV9 combines with J gene TRBJ2-1, with 7 positions matching TRBD1. V dropped 3 bases and J dropped 0; count of bases not matched to a gene: 9. This CDR3 is built from 17 residues. Germline assignment: CDR1 SGDLS and CDR2 YYNGEE. The CDR3: CASSGSGTDSSYNEQFF. CDR3 bases: TGTGCCAGCAGCGGATCCGGGACAGACAGCTCCTACAATGAGCAGTTCTTC.